This TCR beta chain is drawn from a study of T cell repertoires in cytomegalovirus infection. One entry per CDR3 protein, called by TCRdb with MiXCR from the reads. Here the sample spans roughly 600,000 distinct CDR3 sequences, 20% to 25% being singletons. With regard to this clonotype: A much larger clone is a single base away; this may be a read error. The CDR3 does not end in the conserved phenylalanine or tryptophan, so this is likely a read error.

The length of the CDR3 is 13 residues. Trimming removed 3 bases at V and 8 bases at J, with 13 bases between. The V gene's germline CDR1 is SGHVT and CDR2 SQSDAQ. V and J are TRBV7-4 and TRBJ1-1; unclear D gene. Sequenced sample: CD8+ T cells from PBMCs. The clonotype comes from a human donor in good health (CMV status not recorded). Some clones in this sample may be carry-over from other donors' samples. CDR3 sequence: CASSFGGLAEAFS. The CDR3 nucleotides are TGTGCCAGCAGCTTTGGAGGTCTGGCAGAAGCTTTCTCT.